This is a list of T cell receptor beta chains from one sample in a study of OX40 agonist ivuxolimab in advanced cancers. Profiled with immunoSEQ multiplex PCR; TCRdb holds only in-frame clones, not every one. The sample holds tens of thousands of clones, about four fifths seen once. The starting material was CD4+ or CD8+ T cells sorted from blood, obtained in a trial of the OX40 agonist ivuxolimab. These receptors all come from an adult with an advanced solid tumor such as melanoma, head and neck, liver or kidney cancer. Both conserved end residues are part of each CDR3. D genes are given only for firm matches. Expanded clones are given a class, and other clones once, few, many or no size at all.

D: .; J: TRBJ1-3; size: few; V: TRBV9; DNA: TGTGCCAGCAGCGGGGGACACCGCGTTGGCACCATATATTTT; CDR3: CASSGGHRVGTIYF
D: .; J: TRBJ1-2; size: .; V: TRBV19; DNA: TGTGCCAGTAGTATCATCGACAGGCGGGTTGATAGCTACACCTTC; CDR3: CASSIIDRRVDSYTF
D: .; J: TRBJ2-4; size: few; V: TRBV5-6; DNA: TGTGCCAGCAGCGAGTCAGGGTCAGCCAAAAACATTCAGTACTTC; CDR3: CASSESGSAKNIQYF
D: .; J: TRBJ2-2; size: once; V: TRBV11-2; DNA: TGTGCCAGCAGCTTAACCCACACCGGGGAGCTGTTTTTT; CDR3: CASSLTHTGELFF
D: TRBD1; J: TRBJ1-3; size: once; V: TRBV29-1; DNA: TGCAGCGCCGGGACAGACACCTCTGGAAACACCATATATTTT; CDR3: CSAGTDTSGNTIYF
D: .; J: TRBJ1-2; size: .; V: TRBV27; DNA: TGTGCCAGCAGTCCGACCCCCCTTCGGTCGGCCGGCTATGGCTACACCTTC; CDR3: CASSPTPLRSAGYGYTF
D: .; J: TRBJ1-2; size: .; V: TRBV6-6; DNA: TGTGCCAGCTCTGAGACAGGCTATGGCTACACCTTC; CDR3: CASSETGYGYTF
D: .; J: TRBJ2-3; size: .; V: TRBV7-9; DNA: TGTGCCAGCAGCAACCGCCCTGGCGACACAGATACGCAGTATTTT; CDR3: CASSNRPGDTDTQYF
D: .; J: TRBJ1-1; size: .; V: TRBV5-6; DNA: TGTGCCAGCAGCTTGGACAGGAACACTGAAGCTTTCTTT; CDR3: CASSLDRNTEAFF
D: .; J: TRBJ1-2; size: .; V: TRBV18; DNA: TGTGCCAGCTCACCACAGGGAATTGGCGGCTATGGCTACACCTTC; CDR3: CASSPQGIGGYGYTF
D: TRBD2; J: TRBJ2-3; size: .; V: TRBV4-3; DNA: TGCGCCAGCAGCCAAGATCTAGCGGGGGGGCAAGATACGCAGTATTTT; CDR3: CASSQDLAGGQDTQYF
D: TRBD2; J: TRBJ2-2; size: once; V: TRBV7-9; DNA: TGTGCCAGCAGCCCCGCGCTAGCGGGAATCACCGGGGAGCTGTTTTTT; CDR3: CASSPALAGITGELFF
D: .; J: TRBJ2-1; size: .; V: TRBV11-3; DNA: TGTGCCAGCAGCTTAGGGTCAGGGGTCCTCTCCTACAATGAGCAGTTCTTC; CDR3: CASSLGSGVLSYNEQFF
D: .; J: TRBJ2-5; size: .; V: TRBV9; DNA: TGTGCCAGCAGCGTATCAGCGTACCAAGAGACCCAGTACTTC; CDR3: CASSVSAYQETQYF
D: .; J: TRBJ2-2; size: .; V: TRBV5-8; DNA: TGTGCCAGCAGCCGTAAGAAGGCCGGGGAGCTGTTTTTT; CDR3: CASSRKKAGELFF
D: .; J: TRBJ2-5; size: .; V: TRBV27; DNA: TGTGCCAGCAGTTTACGGGGGCGAGAGACCCAGTACTTC; CDR3: CASSLRGRETQYF
D: TRBD1; J: TRBJ2-7; size: .; V: TRBV28; DNA: TGTGCCAGCGGGACAGCAGCCTACGAGCAGTACTTC; CDR3: CASGTAAYEQYF
D: TRBD1; J: TRBJ2-1; size: few; V: TRBV4-1; DNA: TGCGCCAGCAGCCAAGTGGGGACAGGGGTCTATGAGCAGTTCTTC; CDR3: CASSQVGTGVYEQFF
D: .; J: TRBJ2-5; size: .; V: TRBV7-9; DNA: TGTGCCAGCAGCTGGGGGGCAGGACAAGAGACCCAGTACTTC; CDR3: CASSWGAGQETQYF
D: .; J: TRBJ1-2; size: .; V: TRBV6-6; DNA: TGTGCCAGCAGTTACGTCCACAACCCTAACTATGGCTACACCTTC; CDR3: CASSYVHNPNYGYTF
D: .; J: TRBJ2-5; size: few; V: TRBV7-8; DNA: TGTGCCAGCAGCCTCCGACGGGAAGAGACCCAGTACTTC; CDR3: CASSLRREETQYF
D: TRBD2; J: TRBJ2-7; size: .; V: TRBV10-3; DNA: TGTGCCATCAGTGAGTCAGCATCGGGGGGATACGAGCAGTACTTC; CDR3: CAISESASGGYEQYF
D: TRBD1; J: TRBJ2-2; size: few; V: TRBV4-1; DNA: TGCGCCAGCAGCCACCCCGACAGGGACACCGGGGAGCTGTTTTTT; CDR3: CASSHPDRDTGELFF
D: .; J: TRBJ1-1; size: .; V: TRBV27; DNA: TGTGCCAGCAGTTTATACCCCGGGAGAACTAGCTACATGAACACTGAAGCTTTCTTT; CDR3: CASSLYPGRTSYMNTEAFF
D: .; J: TRBJ2-7; size: .; V: TRBV6-5; DNA: TGTGCCAGCAGTTTAGCTCACTACGAGCAGTACTTC; CDR3: CASSLAHYEQYF
D: TRBD1; J: TRBJ1-1; size: once; V: TRBV10-3; DNA: TGTGCCATCGGGGGACAGGTGAACACTGAAGCTTTCTTT; CDR3: CAIGGQVNTEAFF
D: .; J: TRBJ1-3; size: .; V: TRBV9; DNA: TGTGCCAGCAGCGTGGGAAGCTCTGGAAACACCATATATTTT; CDR3: CASSVGSSGNTIYF
D: .; J: TRBJ1-2; size: few; V: TRBV7-2; DNA: TGTGCCAGCAGCCCGCGGACCCATGGCTACACCTTC; CDR3: CASSPRTHGYTF
D: TRBD2; J: TRBJ2-1; size: .; V: TRBV7-9; DNA: TGTGCCAGCAGCTTAGAGATCTTAGCGGGGGGCCGCTACAATGAGCAGTTCTTC; CDR3: CASSLEILAGGRYNEQFF
D: .; J: TRBJ1-1; size: .; V: TRBV27; DNA: TGTGCCAGCAGTTTGGCGGCTTTCTGGCCTGAAGCTTTCTTT; CDR3: CASSLAAFWPEAFF
D: .; J: TRBJ2-7; size: .; V: TRBV28; DNA: TGTGCCAGCAGTTTATTGAGGTCCTACGAGCAGTACTTC; CDR3: CASSLLRSYEQYF
D: .; J: TRBJ2-7; size: .; V: TRBV4-1; DNA: TGCGCCAGCAGCCAAGTTCCCACGGGGGATCGCTACGAGCAGTACTTC; CDR3: CASSQVPTGDRYEQYF
D: .; J: TRBJ2-2; size: .; V: TRBV27; DNA: TGTGCCAGCACTCGGTTGGCCAGCGGGGAGCTGTTTTTT; CDR3: CASTRLASGELFF
D: TRBD2; J: TRBJ2-1; size: .; V: TRBV4-1; DNA: TGCGCCAGCAGCCAAGGGCGGGAGCGGGAGCGGTTCTTC; CDR3: CASSQGRERERFF
D: .; J: TRBJ1-1; size: .; V: TRBV6-5; DNA: TGTGCCAGCAGCCGAGGCGGGGCCTTGAACACTGAAGCTTTCTTT; CDR3: CASSRGGALNTEAFF
D: TRBD2; J: TRBJ2-7; size: .; V: TRBV14; DNA: TGTGCCAGCAGCCAAGTAGCGGGAGGGCCTAAAGAGCAGTACTTC; CDR3: CASSQVAGGPKEQYF
D: TRBD2; J: TRBJ2-7; size: .; V: TRBV11-2; DNA: TGTGCCAGCAGCATGGGACTAGCGGGAGCCGAGCAGTACTTC; CDR3: CASSMGLAGAEQYF
D: .; J: TRBJ2-2; size: .; V: TRBV4-3; DNA: TGCGCCAGCAGCCAAGATTTTATCGGGGCCGGGGAGCTGTTTTTT; CDR3: CASSQDFIGAGELFF
D: .; J: TRBJ2-1; size: .; V: TRBV11-3; DNA: TGTGCCAGCAGCTTTGGCGGGGTCCCGGGGACCAATGAGCAGTTCTTC; CDR3: CASSFGGVPGTNEQFF
D: .; J: TRBJ2-1; size: .; V: TRBV6-5; DNA: TGTGCCAGCAGTTACTCGCGCCTCCCCGGGGTGGATGAGCAGTTCTTC; CDR3: CASSYSRLPGVDEQFF
D: .; J: TRBJ2-7; size: .; V: TRBV14; DNA: TGTGCCAGCAGGCCCGACGGCCTTTCCTACGAGCAGTACTTC; CDR3: CASRPDGLSYEQYF
D: .; J: TRBJ1-3; size: .; V: TRBV19; DNA: TGTGCCAGTAGTAACAGCTACTCTGGAAACACCATATATTTT; CDR3: CASSNSYSGNTIYF
D: .; J: TRBJ1-6; size: .; V: TRBV11-3; DNA: TGTGCCAGCAGCTCCCAGACAGTTAGCTCCTATAATTCACCCCTCCACTTT; CDR3: CASSSQTVSSYNSPLHF
D: .; J: TRBJ2-7; size: .; V: TRBV30; DNA: TGTGCCTGGAGGGATTATTACGAGCAGTACTTC; CDR3: CAWRDYYEQYF
D: TRBD1; J: TRBJ1-5; size: once; V: TRBV27; DNA: TGTGCCAGCAGTCCCCGACAGGGGGCGGCCAATCAGCCCCAGCATTTT; CDR3: CASSPRQGAANQPQHF
D: .; J: TRBJ1-2; size: .; V: TRBV30; DNA: TGTGCCTGGAGTGTGGTAACGGAGGGTAGGGGGGCCTATGGCTACACCTTC; CDR3: CAWSVVTEGRGAYGYTF
D: .; J: TRBJ2-2; size: .; V: TRBV2; DNA: TGTGCCAGCAGTGGGATAGTCGCCGGGGAGCTGTTTTTT; CDR3: CASSGIVAGELFF
D: .; J: TRBJ2-2; size: .; V: TRBV5-1; DNA: TGCGCCAGCAGCTTGCTTGTGACAGCGAACACCGGGGAGCTGTTTTTT; CDR3: CASSLLVTANTGELFF
D: TRBD1; J: TRBJ1-5; size: .; V: TRBV5-6; DNA: TGTGCCAGCAGCTTCCGGGACAGGTCCAATCAGCCCCAGCATTTT; CDR3: CASSFRDRSNQPQHF
D: .; J: TRBJ2-1; size: few; V: TRBV10-3; DNA: TGTGCCATCAGACTAGGGCAGGACAATGAGCAGTTCTTC; CDR3: CAIRLGQDNEQFF
D: .; J: TRBJ2-7; size: .; V: TRBV29-1; DNA: TGCAGCGTCTCTCCCGCAGGTACGGAGCACTACGAGCAGTACTTC; CDR3: CSVSPAGTEHYEQYF
D: .; J: TRBJ2-5; size: once; V: TRBV6-1; DNA: TGTGCCAGCAGCGGGGCATACGGGGAGACCCAGTACTTC; CDR3: CASSGAYGETQYF